The present entry profiles one T cell receptor beta chain with its context. The target antigen is unknown. The data stem from a study of cytomegalovirus exposure and HLA in healthy donors. TCRdb's table, derived via immunoSEQ multiplex PCR, lists solely in-frame clones and lacks some. The top ten clones hold 0.67% of a sample with about 82,000 clones, 85% to 95% of them seen once. Germline V gives CDR1 SGHNT, CDR2 YENEEA. This CDR3 region has 16 residues. The junction had 4 bases not matched to a gene; V was cut back by 1 base and J by 7 bases. The study, taken as a whole, reports: Most TCR sequences proved rare, with some public TCRs found in many donors.

This rearrangement joins TRBV11-3 to TRBJ2-1; TRBD2 matches 13 bases. This TCR derives from a man in his late teens or twenties in good health and CMV-seronegative. The sequenced material came from PBMCs. The CDR3 DNA reads as TGTGCCAGCAGCTTAGTTGGGACTAGCGGGACTAATGAGCAGTTCTTC. It yields the protein CASSLVGTSGTNEQFF. Together with reference TRBV11-3 and TRBJ2-1, the CDR3 gives the full variable domain: EAGVVQSPRYKIIEKKQPVAFWCNPISGHNTLYWYLQNLGQGPELLIRYENEEAVDDSQLPKDRFSAERLKGVDSTLKIQPAELGDSAVYLCASSLVGTSGTNEQFFGPGTRLTVL.